This T cell receptor (beta chain) was identified during a study of shared clonotypes between healthy human individuals. Selected positively for CCR7 and CD45RO-negative, naive CD8 cells excluded terminally differentiated effector memory CD45RA+ cells. Donors were healthy HIV-negative adults without recently reported acute infections or vaccinations. Overall study results and limits: What naive subsets generally showed was a larger estimated richness than memory subsets showed. Between a few donors, naive CD4 clonotypes were shared at a level of about 5%.

Comments on this clone: Its antigen is currently unknown.

In the study's own analysis: Filtering differed because ImmunoSEQ produced junction-only sequences that carried no quality scores. Repertoires were generated with immunoSEQ multiplex PCR, while TCRdb's copy carries only in-frame clones and drops some. The V and J calls and the clone size are those of that table, but D and trimming were determined from the DNA. Of roughly 2.1 million clones listed, about 93% are singletons. This sequence originates from a man between 18 and 35 years old in good health. Some clones in this sample may be carry-over from other donors' samples. The sequencing input was naive CD8+ T cells from PBMCs.

Written as DNA, the CDR3 is TGTGCCAGCAGCGCATTTGCGACAGTGTGGACGGGGAGCGGGCAGTACTTC. Amino acids: CASSAFATVWTGSGQYF. V gene TRBV9 combines with J gene TRBJ2-7, with D perhaps being TRBD1 or TRBD2 (5 bases each). Looked up from germline, CDR1 is SGDLS and CDR2 is YYNGEE. Trimming removed 3 bases at V and 9 bases at J, with 28 bases between. CDR3 length equals 17 residues.